This T cell receptor (beta chain) is from a study of cytomegalovirus exposure and HLA in healthy donors. About this clone: The antigen is undetermined.

Study-wide results and caveats: Versus the approximately 700-donor mean, an Asian-associated ancestry cluster reportedly showed fewer N-insertions in a later analysis. Analysis was carried out at a later point, and it linked a missense DCLRE1C variant to TCR beta V- and J-gene trimming. Beyond CMV serostatus, there was no information to go on about immune exposure. According to reports, the classifier identified cytomegalovirus status with high specificity and sensitivity.

The V gene's germline CDR1 is SGDLS and CDR2 YYNGEE. The CDR3 runs 13 residues. V was cut by 6 bases and J by 3 bases, with 11 bases left in between. It was with 60 Vbeta and 13 Jbeta primers that the PCR ran. The table came from immunoSEQ multiplex PCR; TCRdb's copy has only in-frame clones and leaves some out. The sample totals 200,000 or so clones. The V and J genes are TRBV9 and TRBJ2-3, with TRBD2 as a possible D gene (5 bases). Material: PBMCs. The source of this sequence is a boy younger than 18 in good health and CMV-seronegative. The CDR3 nucleotides read TGTGCCAGCACGGACTCTGCTACAGATACGCAGTATTTT. As protein: CASTDSATDTQYF.